The T cell receptor beta chain under discussion was sequenced for a study of cytomegalovirus exposure and HLA in healthy donors (dated by TCRdb to 2016 to 2017). Looking at the study overall: An earlier analysis of roughly 570 of the donors reported about 260 Gb of sequence data and 95 million to 130 million unique TCR beta sequences obtained from some 170 million T cells. Donor age, sex, ethnicity and CMV serostatus were collected together with the repertoire data. A few DR-DQ haplotypes were treated as single units for association and clustering because of strong linkage in the cohort. About 300 gigabases of sequencing data and approximately 85 million unique TCR sequences were included in an early release covering roughly 700 HLA-typed donors. Along with the approximately 650-subject first cohort, a separate validation cohort of over a hundred different subjects was used. Both class I and class II loci were covered by HLA typing, at four-digit resolution. The later analysis used no new phenotypic data to find candidate immune exposures, relying instead on TCR beta sequences and their occurrence across donors. A later analysis re-examined previously published TCR beta repertoires from 600 to 700 donors and added high-resolution HLA genotyping to investigate patterns of TCR occurrence. A later genetic analysis used genome-wide SNP genotypes for about 60% of the roughly 670 donors, treating that subset as a discovery cohort. The study used immunosequencing to profile the T cell repertoires of under 700 subjects and linked those repertoires to cytomegalovirus serostatus. An earlier analysis of around 640 of the donors used high-throughput TCR beta sequencing to judge whether each TCR beta V gene segment behaved as functional or pseudogenic. Typing coverage varied by locus: roughly 620-640 donors for A, B, C, DRB1 and DQB1; roughly 560 for DQA1; more than 600 for DPA1; approximately 490 for DPB1. The aim of the study was to test whether cataloging public T cell receptors could identify signatures of past pathogen exposure. The genetic ancestry cluster associated with self-reported Caucasian donors included 81% of the roughly 400 genotyped donors. Every repertoire in the discovery cohort had been generated on one and the same sequencing platform. Across around 400 genotyped donors of the cohort, an average of 235,054 unique TCR beta nucleotide sequences per donor were sequenced, and approximately 17% of those sequences were non-productive. To predict cytomegalovirus infection status, the study brought together high-throughput TCR immunosequencing, statistical association of individual TCRs with disease status, and machine learning.

Note on this clone: Its antigen is unknown. Nothing much larger sits one base from this clone, and base qualities are not available.

Measured from the cysteine to the phenylalanine, the CDR3 is 15 residues long. Here the CDR3 DNA is all that survives: 45 bases in frame from base 1. Via the germline V gene, CDR1 is ENHRY and CDR2 SYGVKD. From V the trimming removes 3 bases and from J it removes 6 bases, while the gene matches leave 7 bases of the junction unaccounted for. Points the paper makes about the study in general: CMV serostatus was the only immune exposure information available for the cohort. A cluster of highly shared sequence variants was judged likely to be a technical artifact of the sequencing pipeline. When HLA alleles, especially DR and DQ, strongly co-occurred, attributing TCR associations to individual alleles was difficult. Because HLA typing was unavailable for some donors at each locus, only the typed subset was used in association tests. An earlier analysis of several hundred of the donors showed that most TCR beta V segments appeared in productive rearrangements either about 90% or about 30% of the time, which broadly matched IMGT annotations. A further reported finding was that TCR beta sequences accurately predicted the HLA-A and HLA-B alleles for most subjects in the first cohort. In a later analysis, most CMV-associated TCR beta chains were found to appear HLA-restricted, with HLA associations seemingly driven largely by CMV exposure. In a later analysis, the rate of TCR association differed among HLA loci, with DRB1 alleles having the most associated TCRs and HLA-C alleles having the fewest. Some IMGT-functional V segments, including TRBV6-2 and TRBV6-3, could not be distinguished by the 87-base-pair reads and were therefore excluded. Presence/absence analyses assumed roughly uniform sequencing depth across donors, an assumption that may not hold. The study listed 170 or so TCR beta chains as associated with cytomegalovirus. Across donors, most TCR sequences were observed very rarely, whereas some public TCRs were present in many individuals. In a later analysis, several top co-occurrence clusters were reported to appear linked to parvovirus B19, influenza, CMV and Epstein-Barr virus. Compared with equally common non-associated chains, HLA-associated TCR beta chains in a later analysis were more clonally expanded and had lower generation probabilities. Linkage disequilibrium might explain the correlated functional status among segregating V segments, but an unknown experimental factor could not be ruled out. The classifier was reported to diagnose cytomegalovirus status with high specificity and sensitivity in both the original cohort and the validation cohort. A later genetic analysis reported fewer N-insertions in productive TCRs among donors in an Asian-associated ancestry cluster than the roughly 640-donor mean. This cohort had only TCR beta chains sequenced, and the lack of alpha or paired-chain data limited which features could be detected. At a false discovery rate of 0.05, a later analysis linked around 17,000 TCR beta sequences to specific HLA alleles. It was suggested by the authors that the approach could potentially be generalized to other disease states and immunological phenotypes. Three of the identified cytomegalovirus-associated TCR beta chains were confirmed in vitro to be specific for cytomegalovirus antigens. Roughly 17 rarely observed V segments, including chromosome 9 orphons, were excluded from the earlier analysis of some 590 of the donors because counts were too low. In a later genetic analysis, a missense DCLRE1C variant was associated with V-gene and J-gene trimming of TCR beta chains, and the association was replicated in an independent cohort.

The cohort was made up of 666 healthy bone marrow donors. At the time of sampling, all cohort members were nominally healthy, though unrecorded immune exposures were likely present. The donor was CMV seronegative and was included in the group of under 450 seronegative cohort members. A peripheral blood sample was collected from each donor, and TCR beta sequencing was performed on peripheral blood mononuclear cells. Genomic DNA was extracted from the blood cell samples with the Qiagen DNeasy Blood Extraction Kit. Receptor libraries were prepared by the immunoSEQ multiplex PCR assay. For the multiplex PCR, a mixture combining 60 forward primers for TCR Vbeta segments and 13 reverse primers for TCR Jbeta segments was used. The CDR3 region of rearranged TCR beta genes was amplified from genomic DNA by a multiplex PCR assay. The amplified TCR beta libraries were sequenced on the Illumina HiSeq System as 87-base-pair reads. The study's own analysis went as follows. In a later analysis, 80 million or so unique TCR beta chains were counted across the roughly 670 repertoires, and about 9.9 million of these chains were shared by at least two donors. A nearest-neighbor algorithm error-corrected the raw reads and collapsed the reads into unique sequences, merging closely related sequences to remove PCR and sequencing errors. V, D and J gene segments were assigned by aligning CDR3 sequences to IMGT reference sequences. For a sequence to be retained, a match of at least six nucleotides was required to both a V gene segment and a J gene segment. A rearrangement was called productive if the CDR3 had no stop codons and remained in frame with V and J, and every other rearrangement was called non-productive. Following IMGT convention, CDR3 was defined as the stretch from the second conserved V-encoded cysteine up to the conserved J-encoded phenylalanine. In an earlier analysis of more than 550 of the donors, sequences lacking an unambiguous match to a single V gene segment were excluded. An earlier analysis of approximately 590 of the donors classified V segments as functional when productive rearrangements were above 56.7% and as segregating when the standard deviation between donors was above 5%. To diagnose cytomegalovirus status from the catalog of TCR beta chain sequences, a statistical classification framework was built. In a later analysis, TCR nucleotide sequences were compared against IMGT/GENE-DB human TR gene sequences so that V and J genes could be assigned. A later analysis assigned CDR3 sequences and most-parsimonious VDJ recombination scenarios with the TCRdist pipeline. In a later analysis, each TCR beta chain was defined by its CDR3 amino acid sequence together with its V-gene family, and reads lacking a unique V-gene family were excluded. A later analysis removed 450 to 600 highly shared, low-generation-probability nucleotide sequences to deal with suspected cross-contamination and a sequencing artifact. A later analysis calculated a clonal expansion index for each public chain from normalized within-repertoire ranks of inferred template counts. A later analysis computed generation probabilities with a VDJ recombination model fitted to out-of-frame rearrangements, and checked the results against IGoR. In a later analysis, hypergeometric tests were used to score TCR-TCR, TCR-HLA and TCR-CMV co-occurrence, with a repertoire-size bias correction applied to TCR pairs. To estimate false discovery rates, a later analysis permuted the HLA or CMV assignments 20 times. A later analysis grouped co-occurring TCRs with DBSCAN, adding TCRdist sequence similarity when clustering within HLA-allele-positive subsets. Co-occurrence clustering excluded repertoires with fewer than 30,000 or more than 120,000 public chains, plus five with anomalous nucleotide sharing. In TCRdb, the immuneACCESS table is reduced to in-frame sequences with V and J assigned. These tables do not hold every clone; where another copy was compared, an unresolved V gene accounts for under half, and the others remain unexplained. The V and J calls and clone size come from that table; D and trimming were worked out from the DNA. The sample data list about 98,000 clones, and 70% of these were observed just once. The ten largest clonotypes hold about 2.5% of the sample.

The chain employs TRBV10-3 and TRBJ1-1; TRBD1 agrees with 10 junctional bases. This sequence originates from a man aged 45-60 years in good health and CMV-seronegative. Sequencing used PBMCs. In nucleotide form, the sequence is TGTGCCATCAGTGATTCGACAGGGGGCGGGTCTGAAGCTTTCTTT. This is translated as CAISDSTGGGSEAFF.